The sequence of this T cell receptor (beta chain) was determined in a study of T-cell memory formation after mild COVID-19 (dated by TCRdb to 2020 to 2023). About the investigation overall: Most TCR sequence clusters were specific to one of the two donors. T-cell clones expanding and contracting after mild COVID-19 in two donors were tracked by longitudinal TCRalpha and TCRbeta repertoire sequencing. The cohort was made up of two young adult volunteers, one female and one male, who were previously healthy.

This clonotype occurred a few times. Its antigen specificity is not known. Since a much larger clone is just one base distant, this may be a read error. V has 7 bases trimmed and J has 4 bases trimmed; junction bases matching no gene number 5. CDR1 MGHDK and CDR2 SYGVNS were looked up in the germline V gene. From its cysteine to its phenylalanine, the CDR3 spans 13 amino acids. The retained sequence is limited to the CDR3, 39 bases, with the frame set at the first base. Ficoll-Paque density gradient centrifugation was the method used to isolate PBMCs. General conclusions and limits of the study: Some responding clones were found in pre-infection memory, which suggests that pre-existing cross-reactive memory T cells took part in the SARS-CoV-2 response. The second-wave clones that peaked on day 37 were not confirmed to be SARS-CoV-2 specific. The study covered only two mild cases, and larger cohorts including severe cases with pre-infection samples were considered necessary. Contracting CD4+ clones appeared mostly in the CM and EM memory subsets, whereas CD8+ clones were enriched in EMRA. Clones that contracted from day 15 to 85 showed balanced CD4/CD8 phenotypes, whereas a second wave of clones that expanded from day 15 to 37 leaned towards CD4+.

Instrument used: Illumina NovaSeq 6000. Using 5'RACE with constant-segment primers, TCRalpha and TCRbeta cDNA libraries were constructed, with sample barcodes and unique molecular identifiers added in the process. Trizol reagent was used to extract RNA from every sample. Libraries were amplified in two PCR steps, with a second sample barcode and Illumina TruSeq adapters added in the second step. The libraries were sequenced on an Illumina NovaSeq using 2 x 150 bp paired-end reads. As for the authors' bioinformatics: The reads were demultiplexed and collapsed into UMI-guided consensus sequences using migec v1.2.7. Using mixcr v2.1.11, UMI consensuses were aligned to TRA and TRB V and J templates and then assembled into clonotypes. Expanded or contracted clonotypes were those called significant by both edgeR and NoisET, with noise models trained on biological replicates. For edgeR calls, the thresholds were a false discovery rate-adjusted p below 0.01 and a log2 fold-change of 1. As an exploratory analysis of dynamics, max-normalized trajectories of the 1000 most abundant clonotypes were examined by PCA with hierarchical clustering. Separately sequenced CD4+ and CD8+ repertoires were used to assign the CD4 or CD8 phenotype of responding clones. TCRdb reanalyzed the raw reads on its own, using fastp at Q25 for trimming and MiXCR for clone calling, and kept in-frame beta chains. Rows are unified per CDR3 protein, each entry keeping the most common DNA and genes. Clone size and V and J calls follow TCRdb, not the original study. Counted in this sample were about 400,000 distinct CDR3 sequences; 20% to 25% of them appeared once. Jointly, the top ten make up 8.8% of the sample.

The chain was built from TRBV25-1 and TRBJ1-2, with 8 middle bases fitting TRBD1. This clonotype was obtained from an adult woman who had mild COVID-19 (a few samples of this study predate the infection). The sample titles of this study are shuffled in the database, so cell type and time point are left out; the donor was told from shared clones. The sample comprised PBMCs or a T cell subset sorted from them (not recorded which). The CDR3 sequence is CASNPGQGYGYTF. The DNA sequence is TGTGCCAGCAATCCCGGACAGGGCTATGGCTACACCTTC.